The 21 T cell receptor beta chains below were found in one sample sequenced in a study of cytomegalovirus exposure and HLA in healthy donors. Only in-frame clones appear in the TCRdb table, and some are missing; sequencing was by immunoSEQ multiplex PCR. The sample has approximately 280,000 clones; 85% to 90% are singletons. Sequences were obtained from PBMCs. These receptors came from a woman aged 18-29 years in good health and CMV-seronegative.

This rearrangement joins TRBV11-1 to TRBJ2-5; TRBD2 aligns across 11 bases. The trim removed 3 bases at V and 4 bases at J, leaving 7 bases unmatched. CDR1 SGHAT and CDR2 FQDESV come from the germline V gene (reference sequence). This CDR3 spans 16 amino acids. In DNA form, the CDR3 reads TGTGCCAGCAGCTTCACTAGCGGGAGAGAGAGAGAGACCCAGTACTTC. Its translation: CASSFTSGRERETQYF.

The chain links TRBV11-2 to TRBJ2-5; D is unclear. V lost 4 bases, J lost 1 base, and 10 bases lay in between. Per germline, CDR1 SGHAT and CDR2 FQNNGV. This CDR3 region has 14 residues. CDR3 residues: CASSSMGPQETQYF. CDR3 nucleotide sequence: TGTGCCAGCAGCTCCATGGGCCCCCAAGAGACCCAGTACTTC.

In the case of this clone: In the same sample, other DNA sequences code for this CDR3. The chain joins TRBV4-1 to TRBJ2-7; a possible D gene is TRBD2 (6 bases). This CDR3 region has 15 residues. V gave up 1 base and J gave up 2 bases, with 12 bases separating them. Germline V CDR1 and CDR2: MGHRA, YSYEKL. The CDR3: CASSQAGTGAYEQYF. The CDR3 DNA sequence: TGCGCCAGCAGCCAAGCCGGGACTGGAGCCTACGAGCAGTACTTC.

J is TRBJ1-1 and V is TRBV27; no firm D call. This CDR3 is built from 13 residues. The germline gives CDR1 MNHEY, CDR2 SMNVEV (reference sequence). V was trimmed by 7 bases and J by 3 bases, leaving 12 bases between them. The CDR3 DNA reads as TGTGCCAGCAAGTATGGCGGGGACACTGAAGCTTTCTTT. Translating it yields CASKYGGDTEAFF.

V is TRBV28 and J is TRBJ2-2; the D gene is possibly TRBD2 (5 bases). The germline V gene encodes CDR1 MDHEN and CDR2 SYDVKM. V was pared by 3 bases and J by 2 bases, with 16 bases between. The CDR3 has 17 amino acids. The CDR3 reads CASSLARLADNTGELFF. The DNA of the CDR3 is TGTGCCAGCAGTTTGGCCCGGCTAGCAGATAACACCGGGGAGCTGTTTTTT.

The chain links TRBV2 to TRBJ1-1; the D gene is possibly TRBD1 (6 bases). Looked up from germline, CDR1 is SNHLY and CDR2 is FYNNEI. The V gene lost 2 bases and the J gene lost 5 bases, with 9 bases spanning the gap. The CDR3 contains 13 residues. CDR3 in DNA: TGTGCCAGCAGTGAATACAGGGAGACTGAAGCTTTCTTT. As protein: CASSEYRETEAFF.

Remarks on this clone: Other DNA sequences in this specimen translate into the identical CDR3. As DNA, the CDR3 is TGCGCCAGCAGCACGGGGACAGGGGACTATGGCTACACCTTC. Protein sequence: CASSTGTGDYGYTF. The gene calls are TRBV5-1 and TRBJ1-2; 10 nucleotides align to TRBD1. Unmatched junction bases numbered 3, after V lost 4 bases and J lost 3 bases. CDR3 length: 14 residues. In germline, CDR1 is SGHRS, CDR2 YFSETQ.

The rearrangement uses TRBV6-5 and TRBJ2-3; D gene uncertain. Trimming removed 2 bases at V and 2 bases at J, with 5 bases between. The germline CDR1 and CDR2 sequences are MNHEY and SVGAGI. The CDR3 is made up of 13 amino acids. This chain's CDR3 is CASSYRLTDTQYF. Written as DNA, the CDR3 is TGTGCCAGCAGTTACCGACTCACAGATACGCAGTATTTT.

The gene calls are TRBV4-2 and TRBJ1-1, with D perhaps matching TRBD1 (5 bases). The V end was cut by 0 bases, the J end by 0 bases, with 11 bases between. This CDR3 is 16 amino acids long. From germline, CDR1 is LGHNA and CDR2 YNFKEQ. The CDR3 reads CASSQDRPGLNTEAFF. CDR3 nucleotide sequence: TGTGCCAGCAGCCAAGATCGCCCAGGGCTGAACACTGAAGCTTTCTTT.

This clone was counted once. This rearrangement joins TRBV6-1 to TRBJ1-1; weak D call: TRBD1 (6 bases). The germline gives CDR1 MNHNS, CDR2 SASEGT. Trimming shortened V by 6 bases and J by 1 base, and 15 bases separated the two germline ends. The CDR3 is 15 amino acids. The CDR3 loop reads CASRIQGPGNTEAFF. The CDR3 region has the DNA TGTGCCAGCAGGATACAGGGCCCAGGGAACACTGAAGCTTTCTTT.

This rearrangement joins TRBV28 to TRBJ2-1, with TRBD1 matching 8 bases. Losses at the gene ends were 2 bases for V and 8 bases for J; bases not matched to a gene: 8. The CDR3 covers 15 residues. CDR1 is MDHEN and CDR2 is SYDVKM in the germline V gene. CDR3 loop: CASSLTGTGRHEQFF. The CDR3 nucleotides read TGTGCCAGCAGTTTAACCGGGACAGGTAGGCATGAGCAGTTCTTC. Complete variable domain (other parts from reference TRBV28 and TRBJ2-1): DVKVTQSSRYLVKRTGEKVFLECVQDMDHENMFWYRQDPGLGLRLIYFSYDVKMKEKGDIPEGYSVSREKKERFSLILESASTNQTSMYLCASSLTGTGRHEQFFGPGTRLTVL.

This rearrangement joins TRBV14 to TRBJ1-1, with a possible D match to TRBD1 (5 bases). This CDR3 region has 12 residues. Trimming cost V 4 bases and J 5 bases, with 8 bases left between them. Germline V gene lookup returns CDR1 SGHDN and CDR2 FVKESK. This CDR3 is CASSPGRTEAFF. The CDR3 nucleotides are TGTGCCAGCAGCCCAGGGAGGACTGAAGCTTTCTTT.

V gene TRBV5-6 combines with J gene TRBJ1-3; D gene unclear. Germline CDR1 reads SGHDT; CDR2 reads YYEEEE. The V gene lost 4 bases and the J gene lost 0 bases, with 11 bases spanning the gap. CDR3 length: 15 residues. In DNA, the CDR3 is TGTGCCAGCAGCCTTGGACTGATCTCTGGAAACACCATATATTTT. Encoded protein: CASSLGLISGNTIYF.

The chain's CDR3 is CASRWTSGSSYEQYF. Here the CDR3 DNA reads TGTGCCAGCAGGTGGACTAGCGGAAGCTCCTACGAGCAGTACTTC. The chain has TRBV28 and TRBJ2-7; 10 bases line up with TRBD2. The CDR3 has 15 amino acids. In germline, CDR1 is MDHEN, CDR2 SYDVKM. The ends lost 6 bases at V and 0 bases at J; junction bases unmatched: 5.

This sequence joins TRBV7-9 and TRBJ2-1; a weak D match, TRBD2 (6 bases). The germline V gene has CDR1 SEHNR and CDR2 FQNEAQ (reference sequence). This CDR3 spans 16 amino acids. The V and J ends lost 0 bases and 4 bases respectively, with 13 bases between them. CDR3 coding DNA: TGTGCCAGCAGCTTAGCGACTAGGGGCACTTACAATGAGCAGTTCTTC. Translating gives CASSLATRGTYNEQFF.

The rearrangement uses TRBV28 and TRBJ2-1; D possibly corresponds to TRBD2 (6 bases). V lost 7 bases to trimming and J lost 3 bases, with 13 bases between them. This CDR3 region has 14 residues. The V gene's germline CDR1 is MDHEN and CDR2 SYDVKM. The chain's CDR3 is CASTSSDHYNEQFF. CDR3 DNA: TGTGCCAGCACCTCTAGCGACCACTACAATGAGCAGTTCTTC. Together with reference TRBV28 and TRBJ2-1, the CDR3 gives the full variable domain: DVKVTQSSRYLVKRTGEKVFLECVQDMDHENMFWYRQDPGLGLRLIYFSYDVKMKEKGDIPEGYSVSREKKERFSLILESASTNQTSMYLCASTSSDHYNEQFFGPGTRLTVL.

There are a few counts of this clone. The genes are TRBV2 and TRBJ1-5; D is possibly TRBD1 (6 bases). Germline CDR1 SNHLY, CDR2 FYNNEI. Trimming left V 5 bases short and J 5 bases short, with 13 bases between. The CDR3 is 14 residues long. The CDR3 region has the DNA TGTGCCAGCAGTCGGGACATCCTCGATCAGCCCCAGCATTTT. Translating gives CASSRDILDQPQHF.

The V call is TRBV10-3, the J call TRBJ1-1; TRBD1 agrees at 7 bases. Germline-derived CDR1 and CDR2 are ENHRY and SYGVKD. The CDR3 runs 14 residues. The trim removed 7 bases at V and 5 bases at J, leaving 10 bases unmatched. CDR3 amino acids: CAITGTDGETEAFF. CDR3 nucleotides: TGTGCCATCACCGGGACAGATGGCGAAACTGAAGCTTTCTTT.

The chain combines TRBV18 with TRBJ2-3; 7 nucleotides align to TRBD2. The germline CDR1 and CDR2 sequences are KGHSH and LQKENI. This CDR3 region has 18 residues. V lost 4 bases to trimming and J lost 3 bases; unmatched junction nucleotides: 16. DNA for the CDR3: TGTGCCAGCTCACGAAATCCTGCGGGGAGGGGAGGAACAGATACGCAGTATTTT. Its translation: CASSRNPAGRGGTDTQYF.

CDR3 nucleotide sequence: TGTGCCATCAGTGAGAGTCGTGGCAGGGTCTACGAGCAGTACTTC. Translation: CAISESRGRVYEQYF. The rearrangement joins TRBV10-3 to TRBJ2-7, with D tentatively TRBD1 (5 bases). CDR3 length equals 15 residues. The germline CDR1 and CDR2 sequences are ENHRY and SYGVKD. The V gene lost 2 bases and the J gene lost 3 bases, with 14 bases spanning the gap.

This clone was detected only once. V usage is TRBV5-6 and J usage is TRBJ1-2, with 9 nucleotides matching TRBD1. J gave up 1 base and V 4 bases, and 5 bases lay outside the gene matches. The CDR3 runs 15 residues. CDR1 and CDR2 (germline): SGHDT, YYEEEE. The CDR3 sequence: CASSVGQGNNYGYTF. In DNA, the CDR3 is TGTGCCAGCAGCGTGGGACAGGGAAATAACTATGGCTACACCTTC.